These 30 T cell receptor beta chains came from one sample sequenced in a study of cytomegalovirus exposure and HLA in healthy donors. The PCR was carried out with 60 Vbeta primers and 13 Jbeta primers. Method: immunoSEQ multiplex PCR; TCRdb's copy keeps in-frame clones and lacks some. The sample yields hundreds of thousands of clones, approximately 68% seen once. Sequencing was performed on PBMCs. These receptors were taken from a woman aged 25-40 years in good health and CMV-seronegative.

This clone was seen a handful of times. This specimen includes other DNA sequences encoding the same CDR3. V gene TRBV5-1 combines with J gene TRBJ2-5; D unresolved. The CDR3 consists of 12 residues. Trimming left V 0 bases short and J 4 bases short, with 4 bases between. Germline CDR1 SGHRS, CDR2 YFSETQ. The CDR3 region has the DNA TGCGCCAGCAGCTTGGATAGAGAGACCCAGTACTTC. It yields the protein CASSLDRETQYF.

The gene calls are TRBV5-4 and TRBJ1-2, with TRBD1 matching 7 bases. The V segment lost 1 base and the J segment 7 bases; nucleotides outside the gene matches: 7. This CDR3 contains 14 residues. Germline-derived CDR1 and CDR2 are SGHNT and YYREEE (reference sequence). This chain's CDR3 is CASSLSSSGGGYTF. For the CDR3, the DNA is TGTGCCAGCAGCTTGTCTTCTTCAGGGGGTGGCTACACCTTC.

The chain recombines TRBV19 with TRBJ2-7, with D possibly TRBD1 on 6 matching bases. Deletions cut 5 bases from V and 1 base from J, with 12 bases between. Germline V CDR1 and CDR2: LNHDA, SQIVND (reference sequence). The CDR3 runs to 14 residues. CDR3 in DNA: TGTGCCAGTAGTGTACAGGGTTTATCCTACGAGCAGTACTTC. Its translation is CASSVQGLSYEQYF.

About this clone: One end of the junction varies from germline; a read error may be responsible. The V call is TRBV11-3, the J call TRBJ2-5; D uncertain. CDR3 length: 15 amino acids. The germline CDR1 and CDR2 sequences are SGHNT and YENEEA. The CDR3 region has the DNA TGTGCCAGCAGTCCCCGAGGTGGTGCTCAAGAGGCCCAGTACTTC. This encodes CASSPRGGAQEAQYF.

The chain recombines TRBV18 with TRBJ1-2, with unresolved D. This CDR3 comprises 13 residues. V lost 1 base to trimming and J lost 8 bases, with 11 bases between them. CDR1 and CDR2 (germline): KGHSH, LQKENI. CDR3 in amino acids: CASSPRRDEGYTF. DNA for the CDR3: TGTGCCAGCTCACCACGGAGGGATGAGGGCTACACCTTC.

This clone turned up a few times. The chain is built from TRBV5-1 and TRBJ2-2; D is ambiguous. This CDR3 comprises 12 residues. Per germline, CDR1 SGHRS and CDR2 YFSETQ. V gave up 7 bases and J gave up 4 bases, with 8 bases separating them. As DNA, the CDR3 is TGCGCCAGCGGCCCTAGCACCGGGGAGCTGTTTTTT. This sequence encodes CASGPSTGELFF.

The rearrangement links TRBV4-1 to TRBJ2-1; D remains ambiguous. Germline CDR1 and CDR2: MGHRA and YSYEKL. The CDR3 is 13 amino acids. V lost 8 bases and J 8 bases, leaving 16 bases between the germline ends. CDR3 sequence (DNA): TGCGCCAGCGCCCATGGCCTGTACGATGAGCAGTTCTTC. Protein: CASAHGLYDEQFF.

This clone was seen more than once but under ten times. CDR3: CASSVGQGTQPQHF. CDR3 sequence (DNA): TGTGCCAGCAGTGTGGGACAGGGGACTCAGCCCCAGCATTTT. This chain uses TRBV6-1 with TRBJ1-5, with 10 bases identical to TRBD1. With 4 bases clipped from V and 6 bases from J, the junction kept 3 bases outside the gene matches. The CDR3 length is 14 residues. Germline loops: CDR1 MNHNS, CDR2 SASEGT.

J is TRBJ2-3 and V is TRBV5-4; no clear D. The ends were cut back, 0 bases at V and 2 bases at J, with 19 bases in the middle. Germline V gives CDR1 SGHNT, CDR2 YYREEE (reference sequence). The CDR3 totals 18 residues. In DNA, the CDR3 is TGTGCCAGCAGCTTGGCTCCGTACCAACTCTCTTACACAGATACGCAGTATTTT. This sequence encodes CASSLAPYQLSYTDTQYF.

Only one count was recorded for this clone. The CDR3 DNA follows: TGTGCCAGCAGTTATACAGGGTACAATCAGCCCCAGCATTTT. Its translation is CASSYTGYNQPQHF. The V call is TRBV2, the J call TRBJ1-5; maybe TRBD1 (6 bases). The germline V and J ends were trimmed by 5 bases and 3 bases, with 11 bases remaining between them. The CDR3 has 14 residues. Germline CDR1 and CDR2: SNHLY and FYNNEI.

Only one count was recorded for this clone. The V and J genes are TRBV7-6 and TRBJ2-2; D ambiguous. CDR3 size: 15 residues. Germline CDR1 is SGHVS and CDR2 is FNYEAQ. Trimming removed 0 bases from V and 1 base from J, with 6 bases in between. In DNA form, the CDR3 reads TGTGCCAGCAGCTTAGCCCGAGGGAACACCGGGGAGCTGTTTTTT. Its protein product is CASSLARGNTGELFF.

This clone was counted once. The J gene is TRBJ2-1, the V gene TRBV14, with 9 bases lining up with TRBD2. V gave up 2 bases and J gave up 4 bases; unmatched junction bases: 15. CDR3 length equals 19 residues. CDR1 is SGHDN, CDR2 FVKESK, per germline. CDR3: CASSQSGHLIAGDYNEQFF. CDR3 bases: TGTGCCAGCAGCCAAAGCGGGCACCTCATAGCGGGGGATTACAATGAGCAGTTCTTC. Full variable domain (outside the CDR3, taken from reference TRBV14 and TRBJ2-1): EAGVTQFPSHSVIEKGQTVTLRCDPISGHDNLYWYRRVMGKEIKFLLHFVKESKQDESGMPNNRFLAERTGGTYSTLKVQPAELEDSGVYFCASSQSGHLIAGDYNEQFFGPGTRLTVL.

This rearrangement joins TRBV11-3 to TRBJ1-4; D not resolved. CDR1 is SGHNT and CDR2 is YENEEA in the germline V gene. The CDR3 has 11 residues. Trimming cost V 1 base and J 12 bases, with 6 bases left between them. Written as DNA, the CDR3 is TGTGCCAGCAGCTTAGGGCCTCAACTGTTTTTT. It translates to CASSLGPQLFF. The variable domain in full, completed from reference TRBV11-3 and TRBJ1-4, reads EAGVVQSPRYKIIEKKQPVAFWCNPISGHNTLYWYLQNLGQGPELLIRYENEEAVDDSQLPKDRFSAERLKGVDSTLKIQPAELGDSAVYLCASSLGPQLFFGSGTQLSVL.

J is TRBJ2-3 and V is TRBV7-3; TRBD1 aligns across 9 bases. J lost 3 bases, V lost 1 base, and 2 bases had no gene match. Germline V CDR1 and CDR2: SGHTA, FQGTGA. This CDR3 has 15 residues. As DNA, the CDR3 is TGTGCCAGCAGCTTAAGGGGACAGGGAACAGATACGCAGTATTTT. Amino acids: CASSLRGQGTDTQYF.

The chain couples TRBV7-9 to TRBJ2-5; 11 bases agree with TRBD1. The CDR3 is made up of 16 amino acids. V was pared by 7 bases and J by 5 bases, with 12 bases of the junction left unmatched. Per the germline V gene, CDR1 is SEHNR and CDR2 is FQNEAQ (reference sequence). The CDR3 spells CASTLWTGGWGETQYF. For the CDR3, the DNA is TGTGCCAGCACCTTGTGGACAGGGGGCTGGGGGGAGACCCAGTACTTC.

In its sample, this clone was seen a few times. The chain recombines TRBV6-5 with TRBJ2-5; possibly TRBD2 for D (5 bases). The CDR3 has 13 amino acids. Looked up from germline, CDR1 is MNHEY and CDR2 is SVGAGI. V shed 6 bases and J shed 3 bases, with 11 bases lying between them. The CDR3 DNA is TGTGCCAGCAGCCTCGGACTGGAAGAGACCCAGTACTTC. The encoded protein is CASSLGLEETQYF.

The V and J genes are TRBV28 and TRBJ2-7, with 11 bases that match TRBD2. The CDR3 totals 16 residues. The germline V gene encodes CDR1 MDHEN and CDR2 SYDVKM. Unmatched junction bases numbered 8, after V lost 5 bases and J lost 2 bases. CDR3 sequence reads: CASSPGLAEAPYEQYF. The CDR3 DNA follows: TGTGCCAGCAGTCCGGGACTAGCGGAGGCCCCCTACGAGCAGTACTTC.

The rearrangement uses TRBV5-4 and TRBJ2-7, with 7 bases identical to TRBD1. V was pared by 4 bases and J by 2 bases, with 6 bases of the junction left unmatched. The germline V gene encodes CDR1 SGHNT and CDR2 YYREEE (reference sequence). CDR3 length: 14 amino acids. In DNA, the CDR3 is TGTGCCAGCAGCCCGGCACAGGGGCCCTACGAGCAGTACTTC. Translated, it gives CASSPAQGPYEQYF.

The CDR3 reads CASSSVRGRGSPLHF. CDR3 in DNA: TGTGCCAGCAGCTCTGTGAGGGGGCGAGGTTCACCCCTCCACTTT. The gene calls are TRBV11-2 and TRBJ1-6; 7 nucleotides match TRBD1. V gave up 4 bases and J gave up 9 bases; unmatched junction bases: 9. Germline lookup yields CDR1 SGHAT and CDR2 FQNNGV. The CDR3 extends over 15 amino acids. The complete variable domain, with remaining parts taken from reference TRBV11-2 and TRBJ1-6, reads EAGVAQSPRYKIIEKRQSVAFWCNPISGHATLYWYQQILGQGPKLLIQFQNNGVVDDSQLPKDRFSAERLKGVDSTLKIQPAKLEDSAVYLCASSSVRGRGSPLHFGNGTRLTVT.

This clone was counted once. The chain is built from TRBV4-1 and TRBJ1-1, with D hard to call. CDR1 and CDR2 from the germline V gene are MGHRA and YSYEKL. Trimming left V 0 bases short and J 2 bases short, with 7 bases between. This CDR3 comprises 14 residues. The CDR3 bases are TGCGCCAGCAGCCAAGATGGCGGCAACACTGAAGCTTTCTTT. Its translation is CASSQDGGNTEAFF.

This clone was counted only a few times. The rearrangement uses TRBV29-1 and TRBJ2-7; 14 bases fit TRBD2. The CDR3 sequence is 16 residues long. Germline values: CDR1 SQVTM, CDR2 ANQGSEA. V lost 4 bases, J lost 3 bases, and 8 bases stayed unmatched. CDR3 residues: CSVGEPGLAGDYEQYF. In DNA, the CDR3 is TGCAGCGTTGGAGAACCGGGACTAGCGGGGGACTACGAGCAGTACTTC.

J is TRBJ2-3 and V is TRBV30; 7 nucleotides line up with TRBD2. The CDR3 runs to 14 residues. CDR1 GTSNPN and CDR2 SVGIG come from the germline V gene (reference sequence). The J segment lost 6 bases and the V segment lost 1 base, leaving 7 bases of the junction unmatched. This chain's CDR3 is CAWSGGRESDTQYF. The CDR3 DNA reads TGTGCCTGGAGTGGAGGGCGGGAGTCGGATACGCAGTATTTT. Full variable domain (missing parts from reference TRBV30 and TRBJ2-3): SQTIHQWPATLVQPVGSPLSLECTVEGTSNPNLYWYRQAAGRGLQLLFYSVGIGQISSEVPQNLSASRPQDRQFILSSKKLLLSDSGFYLCAWSGGRESDTQYFGPGTRLTVL.

The J gene is TRBJ2-7, the V gene TRBV13; D may be TRBD2 (6 bases). Germline V gene lookup returns CDR1 PRHDT and CDR2 FYEKMQ (reference sequence). The CDR3 covers 15 residues. V was trimmed by 3 bases and J by 2 bases, leaving 14 bases between them. DNA for the CDR3: TGTGCCAGCAGCTTCGGTCGGGCGGGGACCTACGAGCAGTACTTC. This sequence encodes CASSFGRAGTYEQYF.

This chain's CDR3 is CASSWGSSGVLYEQFF. CDR3 nucleotide sequence: TGTGCCAGCAGCTGGGGCTCTAGCGGGGTATTGTATGAGCAGTTCTTC. The genes are TRBV7-2 and TRBJ2-1; 9 bases map to TRBD2. Germline loops: CDR1 SGHTA, CDR2 FQGNSA. J was trimmed by 8 bases and V by 4 bases; bases with no gene match: 12. This CDR3 is built from 16 residues.

The chain recombines TRBV6-5 with TRBJ2-7, with 12 bases matching TRBD1. V lost 4 bases to trimming and J lost 6 bases; unmatched junction nucleotides: 7. Germline V gene lookup returns CDR1 MNHEY and CDR2 SVGAGI. CDR3 length: 15 amino acids. The CDR3 nucleotides are TGTGCCAGCAGTTGGACCGGGACAGGGGGCCGCGAGCAGTACTTC. This codes for CASSWTGTGGREQYF.

Of note for this clone: A much larger clone lies a single base off, so this may be a read error. The genes are TRBV18 and TRBJ1-1, with TRBD1 matching 8 bases. The CDR3 runs 13 residues. The V gene end was trimmed by 6 bases and the J gene end by 10 bases; junction bases not matched to a gene: 10. Germline V lookup: CDR1 KGHSH, CDR2 LQKENI. CDR3 sequence reads: CASSAGQGGIAFF. The CDR3 bases are TGTGCCAGCTCCGCCGGACAGGGAGGGATAGCTTTCTTT.

The rearrangement links TRBV2 to TRBJ1-2; D may be TRBD1 (6 bases). Deletions cut 4 bases from V and 0 bases from J, with 9 bases between. Germline V CDR1 and CDR2: SNHLY, FYNNEI. The CDR3 extends over 14 amino acids. The CDR3 protein is CASSANRANYGYTF. CDR3 DNA: TGTGCCAGCAGTGCGAACAGGGCTAACTATGGCTACACCTTC.

The CDR3 coding sequence is TGTGCCACCAGCAGAGATCTTTTTTTTTCGGTCACCGGACAGAGCAATGAGCAGTTCTTC. Its protein product is CATSRDLFFSVTGQSNEQFF. The chain joins TRBV15 to TRBJ2-1; tentative D call: TRBD1 (6 bases). The CDR3 runs 20 residues. Trimming took 0 bases from V and 6 from J, leaving 27 bases between them. Per germline, CDR1 LNHNV and CDR2 YYDKDF (reference sequence).

The V call is TRBV10-3, the J call TRBJ2-5; TRBD1 might be the D (5 bases). The DNA matches TRBJ2-7 better at its end, which makes the J call doubtful. The CDR3 has 14 amino acids. CDR1 is ENHRY, CDR2 SYGVKD, per germline. In DNA form, the CDR3 reads TGTGCCATCAGTGAGTCAGGGCAGGGAAACGAGCAGTACTTC. Translating gives CAISESGQGNEQYF.

This chain joins TRBV6-5 and TRBJ2-1; 9 bases are shared with TRBD1. CDR3 length: 14 amino acids. Unmatched junction bases numbered 4, after V lost 2 bases and J lost 8 bases. Germline V gives CDR1 MNHEY, CDR2 SVGAGI. The CDR3: CASSYGTGIDEQFF. For the CDR3, the DNA is TGTGCCAGCAGTTACGGGACAGGGATAGATGAGCAGTTCTTC.